The sequence of this T cell receptor (beta chain) was determined in a study of T-cell reconstitution after alpha-beta-depleted transplantation in children. CDR1 is LGHNA, CDR2 YSLEER, per germline. The CDR3 consists of 15 residues. The V end was cut by 0 bases, the J end by 2 bases, with 7 bases between. As it was prepared, the TCRbeta library received unique molecular identifiers. TCRdb fed the PCR reads into MiXCR, producing one record per CDR3 protein. This repertoire shows hundreds of thousands of distinct CDR3 sequences, less than 35% found once; its top ten account for around 2.4%. The material sequenced was PBMCs from the stem cell graft donor, taken from the stem cell graft. The sequence came from a human donor who donated a stem cell graft to a child with aplastic anemia. V usage is TRBV4-3 and J usage is TRBJ2-2; D unclear. The CDR3: CASSQDHSNTGELFF. For the CDR3, the DNA is TGCGCCAGCAGCCAAGATCACAGTAACACCGGGGAGCTGTTTTTT.